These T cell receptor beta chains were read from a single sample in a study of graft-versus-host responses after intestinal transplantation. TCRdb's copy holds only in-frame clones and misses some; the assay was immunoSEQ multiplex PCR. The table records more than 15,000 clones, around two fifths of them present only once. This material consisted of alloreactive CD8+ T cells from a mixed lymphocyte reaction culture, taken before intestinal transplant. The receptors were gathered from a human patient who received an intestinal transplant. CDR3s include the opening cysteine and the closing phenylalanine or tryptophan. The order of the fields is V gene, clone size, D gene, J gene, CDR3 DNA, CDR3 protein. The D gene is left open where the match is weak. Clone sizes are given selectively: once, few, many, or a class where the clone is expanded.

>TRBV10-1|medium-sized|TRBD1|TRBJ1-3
TGCGCCAGCGCGGAGGGGACAGGTCCTGGAAACACCATATATTTT
CASAEGTGPGNTIYF
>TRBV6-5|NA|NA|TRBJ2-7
TGTGCCAGCAGTTACAACTACAAGCGGTTGTTCTACGAGCAGTACTTC
CASSYNYKRLFYEQYF
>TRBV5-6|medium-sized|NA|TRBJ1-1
TGTGCCAGCAGCTTCTGGATGAACACTGAAGCTTTCTTT
CASSFWMNTEAFF
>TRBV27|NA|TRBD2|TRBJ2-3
TGTGCCAGCACCACGCTCCGGCTAGCGGGACCCTACACAGATACGCAGTATTTT
CASTTLRLAGPYTDTQYF
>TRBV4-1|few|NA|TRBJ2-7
TGCGCCAGCAGCCCCCTAGGACAGACCTACGAGCAGTACTTC
CASSPLGQTYEQYF
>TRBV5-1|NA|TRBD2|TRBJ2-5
TGCGCCAGCAGCCTGACCCTAGCGGGATTGGAGACCCAGTACTTC
CASSLTLAGLETQYF
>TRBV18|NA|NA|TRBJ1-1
TGTGCCAGCTCACCACAGGGGAACACTGAAGCTTTCTTT
CASSPQGNTEAFF
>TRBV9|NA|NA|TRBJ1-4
TGTGCCAGCAGCGCCTCCGGGACGGCCCATGAAAAACTGTTTTTT
CASSASGTAHEKLFF
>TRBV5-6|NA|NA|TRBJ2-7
TGTGCCAGCAGCTCCTCCTACGAGCAGTACTTC
CASSSSYEQYF
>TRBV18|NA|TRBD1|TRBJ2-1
TGTGCCAGCTCAGCCGGGACAGGGTTCTACAATGAGCAGTTCTTC
CASSAGTGFYNEQFF
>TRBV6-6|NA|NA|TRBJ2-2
TGTGCCAGCAGTTACTCTAGGTGGGACGGGGAGCTGTTTTTT
CASSYSRWDGELFF
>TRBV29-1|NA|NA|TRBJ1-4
TGCAGTGTTGAAGTTCTTGCAACTAATGAAAAACTGTTTTTT
CSVEVLATNEKLFF
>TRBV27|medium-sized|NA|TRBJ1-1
TGTGCCAGCAGCCTCTTGGGGTCCTCCTTTTTT
CASSLLGSSFF
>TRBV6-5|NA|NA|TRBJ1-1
TGTGCCAGCAGTTACTCGATCATGAACACTGAAGCTTTCTTT
CASSYSIMNTEAFF
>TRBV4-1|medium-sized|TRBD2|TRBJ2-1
TGCGCCAGCAGCCATTTAGCGGGAGATTACAATGAGCAGTTCTTC
CASSHLAGDYNEQFF
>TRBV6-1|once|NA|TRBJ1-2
TGTGCCAGCAGTGATTTGGTACCCGGGTACTATGGCTACACCTTC
CASSDLVPGYYGYTF
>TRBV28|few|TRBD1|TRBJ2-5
TGTGCCAGCAGTCAAAACAGGGGGCGGGAGACCCAGTACTTC
CASSQNRGRETQYF
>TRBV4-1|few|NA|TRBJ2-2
TGCGCCAGCAGCCACCCCACAGTAGGGGGGGACACCGGGGAGCTGTTTTTT
CASSHPTVGGDTGELFF
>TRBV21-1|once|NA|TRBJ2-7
TGTGCCAGCAGCAAGGAGACAGGGAAGGGGCCCAGCTCCTACGAGCAGTACTTC
CASSKETGKGPSSYEQYF
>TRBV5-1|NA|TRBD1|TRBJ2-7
TGCGCCAGCAGCTTTTTTCTACAGGGGGCGTTTGCCGAGCAGTACTTC
CASSFFLQGAFAEQYF
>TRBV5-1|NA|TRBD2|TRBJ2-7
TGCGCCAGCAGCTTGGTGGCGGGAGGCATATTGGACTACGAGCAGTACTTC
CASSLVAGGILDYEQYF
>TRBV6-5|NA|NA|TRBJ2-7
TGTGCCATCAGTGTAGGTCGGGAGTTCTACGAGCAGTACTTC
CAISVGREFYEQYF
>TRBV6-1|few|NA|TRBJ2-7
TGTGCCAGCAGCCCCACGGGACGGTTCTACGAGCAGTACTTC
CASSPTGRFYEQYF
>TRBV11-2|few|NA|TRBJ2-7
TGTGCCAGCAGCTATAGGAGCTCCTACGAGCAGTACTTC
CASSYRSSYEQYF
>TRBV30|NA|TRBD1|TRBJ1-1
TGTGCCTGGAGTGTTGGGACAGGGGCTGAAGCTTTCTTT
CAWSVGTGAEAFF
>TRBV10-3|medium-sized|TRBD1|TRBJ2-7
TGTGCCATCAGTGAAGCCGGGACAGGGCATGATGACAGCTCCTACGAGCAGTACTTC
CAISEAGTGHDDSSYEQYF
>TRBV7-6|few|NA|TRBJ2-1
TGTGCCAGCAGCTTAGCCTTATCGTACAATGAGCAGTTCTTC
CASSLALSYNEQFF
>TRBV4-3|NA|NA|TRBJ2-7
TGCGCCAGCAGCCAAGTAAGGGACGGGCCCTACGAGCAGTACTTC
CASSQVRDGPYEQYF
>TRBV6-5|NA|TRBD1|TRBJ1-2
TGTGCCAGCAGTTATACCGGGACAGGGGATGGCTACACCTTC
CASSYTGTGDGYTF
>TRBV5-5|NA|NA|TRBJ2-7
TGTGCCAGCAGCTTGAGGGGGACTACTTCCTACGAGCAGTACTTC
CASSLRGTTSYEQYF
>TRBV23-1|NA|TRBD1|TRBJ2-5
TGCGCCAGCAGTCAAGGGACAGGGGGGGGTTGGCAAGAGACCCAGTACTTC
CASSQGTGGGWQETQYF
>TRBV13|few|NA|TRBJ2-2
TGTGCCAGCAGCTTGCTGGAGGGCACATGGACCGGGGAGCTGTTTTTT
CASSLLEGTWTGELFF
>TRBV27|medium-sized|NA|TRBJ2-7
TGTGCCAGCAGTTTATCGGCAGGGGGGTTCGAGCAGTACTTC
CASSLSAGGFEQYF
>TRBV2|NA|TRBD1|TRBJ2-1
TGTGCCAGCAGTGGGGGGACAGGGCTTGAGCAGTTCTTC
CASSGGTGLEQFF